A selection of T cell receptor beta chains follows, all from one sample in a study of OX40 agonist ivuxolimab in advanced cancers. TCRdb keeps only in-frame clones here, not all; method: immunoSEQ multiplex PCR. This table has some 48,000 clones, around nine tenths appearing once. Sequences were derived from CD4+ or CD8+ T cells sorted from blood, sampled in a trial of the OX40 agonist ivuxolimab. These receptors were collected from an adult with an advanced solid tumor such as melanoma, head and neck, liver or kidney cancer. Both conserved end residues are part of each CDR3. The D gene is left open where the match is weak. Clone size is shown for a subset of rows, as once, few, many or a class of expanded clone.

CDR3 length,D gene,clone size,V gene,J gene,CDR3 DNA,CDR3 protein
13,NA,NA,TRBV4-3,TRBJ1-5,TGCGCCAGCAGCCAAACGGGGTCTGAGCCCCAGCATTTT,CASSQTGSEPQHF
14,NA,NA,TRBV19,TRBJ1-1,TGTGCCAGTAGAACCGGGACGGTGAACACTGAAGCTTTCTTT,CASRTGTVNTEAFF
12,NA,NA,TRBV7-9,TRBJ1-3,TGTGCCAGCAGCCCCCAACGAGACACCATATATTTT,CASSPQRDTIYF
13,NA,NA,TRBV29-1,TRBJ1-2,TGCAGCGTTGAATCAGGGGATAACTATGGCTACACCTTC,CSVESGDNYGYTF
15,TRBD1,NA,TRBV9,TRBJ2-2,TGTGCCAGCAGCACCCAACAGGGGTTCACCGGGGAGCTGTTTTTT,CASSTQQGFTGELFF
16,NA,NA,TRBV5-1,TRBJ2-1,TGCGCCAGCAGTGCGCATGGGACCAACTCCTACAATGAGCAGTTCTTC,CASSAHGTNSYNEQFF
15,NA,NA,TRBV7-3,TRBJ1-3,TGTGCCAGCAGCTTAGCACCAGGGGCCGGAAACACCATATATTTT,CASSLAPGAGNTIYF
16,TRBD2,NA,TRBV10-3,TRBJ2-2,TGTGCCATCAGTGGGATAGCGGGACTGAACACCGGGGAGCTGTTTTTT,CAISGIAGLNTGELFF
14,TRBD2,NA,TRBV11-2,TRBJ2-1,TGTGCCAGTCCCGGGACTAGTTCGTCCAATGAGCAGTTCTTC,CASPGTSSSNEQFF
13,NA,NA,TRBV5-5,TRBJ1-5,TGTGCCAGCAAGAGTTCTGAGGATCAGCCCCAGCATTTT,CASKSSEDQPQHF
15,TRBD2,NA,TRBV5-4,TRBJ2-3,TGTGCCAGCAGCTTTCCCGCGGGGGGCACAGATACGCAGTATTTT,CASSFPAGGTDTQYF
13,NA,NA,TRBV6-1,TRBJ2-1,TGTGCCAGCGGTCAGGCAGCAGGCAATGAGCAGTTCTTC,CASGQAAGNEQFF
16,NA,once,TRBV19,TRBJ2-2,TGTGCCAGTAGGTCTATGACAGACGCGAACACCGGGGAGCTGTTTTTT,CASRSMTDANTGELFF
18,NA,NA,TRBV5-1,TRBJ2-2,TGCGCCAGCAGCGTTCCCCCGCACCGAATAGCGAACACCGGGGAGCTGTTTTTT,CASSVPPHRIANTGELFF
15,NA,NA,TRBV19,TRBJ2-1,TGTGCCAGTAGTATCCCTCCCGGGGTCTACAATGAGCAGTTCTTC,CASSIPPGVYNEQFF
16,TRBD1,NA,TRBV6-6,TRBJ2-1,TGTGCCAGCGGTAACGCCGGGACAGGGGTCAACAATGAGCAGTTCTTC,CASGNAGTGVNNEQFF
18,TRBD2,NA,TRBV4-1,TRBJ2-5,TGCGCCAGCAGCCAAGTACCCCCTCCAGCGGGGGGGCTCGAGACCCAGTACTTC,CASSQVPPPAGGLETQYF
15,NA,NA,TRBV6-1,TRBJ1-6,TGTGCCAGCAGTGAATCGCCAGGGTCAAATTCACCCCTCCACTTT,CASSESPGSNSPLHF
13,NA,NA,TRBV6-5,TRBJ2-2,TGTGCCAGCAGTCTCGACAGGCTCGGGGAGCTGTTTTTT,CASSLDRLGELFF
13,NA,few,TRBV4-1,TRBJ2-5,TGCGCCAGCAGCCTAGCCCGGGGGGAGACCCAGTACTTC,CASSLARGETQYF
15,NA,NA,TRBV25-1,TRBJ1-6,TGTGCCAGCAGACCTCAGGACAGCTTTGGGTCACCCCTCCACTTT,CASRPQDSFGSPLHF
14,TRBD1,once,TRBV5-1,TRBJ2-2,TGCGCCAGCAGCTGGGACAGGATTGCCGGGGAGCTGTTTTTT,CASSWDRIAGELFF
16,NA,NA,TRBV15,TRBJ2-7,TGTGCCACCAGCAGAGATGTAGCGAGGGGGTCCTACGAGCAGTACTTC,CATSRDVARGSYEQYF
17,TRBD1,NA,TRBV5-1,TRBJ1-2,TGCGCCAGCAGCTTGGAGGTGACGAGACAGGGAGGGAAGGGCTACACCTTC,CASSLEVTRQGGKGYTF
14,NA,NA,TRBV21-1,TRBJ1-1,TGTGCCAGCGGACCGGGACAAGAGAACACTGAAGCTTTCTTT,CASGPGQENTEAFF
14,NA,NA,TRBV6-6,TRBJ1-1,TGTGCCAGCAGTTACCAGGGGCTGGGCACTGAAGCTTTCTTT,CASSYQGLGTEAFF
16,NA,NA,TRBV15,TRBJ2-3,TGTGCCACCAGCAGGGACCGGGACCCGGGCACAGATACGCAGTATTTT,CATSRDRDPGTDTQYF
14,TRBD1,once,TRBV4-3,TRBJ1-6,TGCGCCAGCAGCCAACAGGGGGGGAATTCACCCCTCCACTTT,CASSQQGGNSPLHF
17,TRBD1,NA,TRBV5-1,TRBJ1-1,TGCGCCAGCAGCTTGCAACCGGGACAGGGAAGTGACGCTGAAGCTTTCTTT,CASSLQPGQGSDAEAFF
15,TRBD1,few,TRBV10-3,TRBJ1-3,TGTGCCATCAGTGGCAGGGGGCCCACTGGAAACACCATATATTTT,CAISGRGPTGNTIYF
13,NA,NA,TRBV27,TRBJ2-1,TGTGCCACCAAGGGGGAGGGGAGGAATGAGCAGTTCTTC,CATKGEGRNEQFF
15,TRBD1,few,TRBV28,TRBJ1-2,TGTGCCAGCAGTTCCCCAGGGGGAGCTAACTATGGCTACACCTTC,CASSSPGGANYGYTF
16,NA,NA,TRBV7-3,TRBJ2-5,TGTGCCAGCAGCTTAGTGGGCCCGACCGTACAAGAGACCCAGTACTTC,CASSLVGPTVQETQYF
17,TRBD2,NA,TRBV11-3,TRBJ2-3,TGTGCCAGCAGCACAGGGACTAGCGGGGGGGCGGCAGATACGCAGTATTTT,CASSTGTSGGAADTQYF
13,NA,NA,TRBV12-5,TRBJ2-5,TGTGCTAGTGGTTCTCCTCCGAGAGAGACCCAGTACTTC,CASGSPPRETQYF
16,TRBD2,NA,TRBV19,TRBJ2-1,TGTGCCAGTAAAGATTTAGCGGGGGGGCCAAAAAATGAGCAGTTCTTC,CASKDLAGGPKNEQFF
14,TRBD2,NA,TRBV19,TRBJ2-1,TGTGCCAGCCGGCCGGGGACTACCGACAATGAGCAGTTCTTC,CASRPGTTDNEQFF
13,NA,NA,TRBV5-1,TRBJ2-1,TGCGCCAGCAGCTTGGGTATCTACAATGAGCAGTTCTTC,CASSLGIYNEQFF
16,NA,NA,TRBV18,TRBJ2-3,TGTGCCAGCTCACCCTGGGGGGGCGCGCGAACAGATACGCAGTATTTT,CASSPWGGARTDTQYF
12,NA,NA,TRBV30,TRBJ1-2,TGTGCCTGGAGTTCCCCCGCTCTGGGCTACACCTTC,CAWSSPALGYTF
14,NA,NA,TRBV15,TRBJ1-2,TGTGCCACCAGCGGCCGCCAGGGCCACTATGGCTACACCTTC,CATSGRQGHYGYTF
13,NA,NA,TRBV13,TRBJ2-2,TGTGCCAGCAGCTTAAAAGGGGCCGGGGAGCTGTTTTTT,CASSLKGAGELFF
15,TRBD1,NA,TRBV2,TRBJ1-5,TGTGCCAGCCAAACAGGGGGCTGGTCCAATCAGCCCCAGCATTTT,CASQTGGWSNQPQHF
16,NA,few,TRBV19,TRBJ2-1,TGTGCCAGTAGTATGGGACGAGGAGGCTCCTACAATGAGCAGTTCTTC,CASSMGRGGSYNEQFF
11,TRBD1,NA,TRBV9,TRBJ1-2,TGTGCCAGCACAGGGGGCGGTGGCTACACCTTC,CASTGGGGYTF
14,NA,NA,TRBV7-7,TRBJ2-3,TGTGCCAGCAGCTTGGCGACTGACACAGATACGCAGTATTTT,CASSLATDTDTQYF